One sample yielded the 14 T cell receptor beta chains listed below, sequenced in a study of blood T cell repertoires in COVID-19. Some clones are missing from TCRdb's copy, which holds only in-frame ones; the method was immunoSEQ multiplex PCR. The sample includes under 65,000 clones, roughly 90% of them seen just once. Sequencing was carried out using peripheral blood. These receptors were taken from a human donor in a cohort sampled during active COVID-19.

The chain uses TRBV7-9 and TRBJ2-7; D might be TRBD1 (6 bases). The ends were cut back, 5 bases at V and 3 bases at J, with 14 bases in the middle. The length of the CDR3 is 14 residues. Germline V gene lookup returns CDR1 SEHNR and CDR2 FQNEAQ (reference sequence). This chain's CDR3 is CASSPGAGVYEQYF. The CDR3 DNA reads as TGTGCCAGCAGCCCAGGGGCAGGGGTCTACGAGCAGTACTTC.

This clone was seen more than once but under ten times. The genes are TRBV19 and TRBJ2-5; TRBD2 agrees at 11 bases. Germline-derived CDR1 and CDR2 are LNHDA and SQIVND (reference sequence). This CDR3 has 15 amino acids. V lost 4 bases to trimming and J lost 5 bases; unmatched junction nucleotides: 6. The CDR3 is CASSTTSGSRETQYF. The DNA for the CDR3 is TGTGCCAGTAGTACCACTAGCGGGAGTAGGGAGACCCAGTACTTC.

This sequence joins TRBV5-1 and TRBJ1-3; D remains ambiguous. From germline, CDR1 is SGHRS and CDR2 YFSETQ. The germline V and J ends were trimmed by 2 bases and 2 bases, with 8 bases remaining between them. The CDR3 has 14 residues. CDR3 residues: CASSFGGTGNTIYF. The DNA of the CDR3 is TGCGCCAGCAGCTTCGGCGGTACTGGAAACACCATATATTTT.

This clone was picked up one time. This chain uses TRBV19 with TRBJ2-1; 8 bases map to TRBD2. Germline trimming cut 10 bases from V and 3 bases from J; bases unmatched to any gene: 8. The germline CDR1 and CDR2 sequences are LNHDA and SQIVND (reference sequence). The CDR3 totals 14 residues. The CDR3 loop reads CATSGTSIYNEQFF. The CDR3, as DNA: TGTGCCACCTCCGGGACTAGTATCTACAATGAGCAGTTCTTC. Together with reference TRBV19 and TRBJ2-1, the CDR3 gives the full variable domain: DGGITQSPKYLFRKEGQNVTLSCEQNLNHDAMYWYRQDPGQGLRLIYYSQIVNDFQKGDIAEGYSVSREKKESFPLTVTSAQKNPTAFYLCATSGTSIYNEQFFGPGTRLTVL.

The chain is built from TRBV19 and TRBJ2-2; 9 bases align to TRBD1. Germline V gene sequence: CDR1 LNHDA, CDR2 SQIVND (reference sequence). CDR3 length: 15 amino acids. The V segment lost 8 bases and the J segment 0 bases; nucleotides outside the gene matches: 4. The CDR3 nucleotides read TGTGCCAGTTATAGGACAGGGGCGAACACCGGGGAGCTGTTTTTT. Translation: CASYRTGANTGELFF.

This chain links TRBV3-1 (or the pseudogene TRBV3-2) with TRBJ2-1; D remains unclear. The CDR3 spans 15 residues. The V end lost 0 bases, the J end lost 4 bases, and 10 bases lay between the germline ends. Germline assignment: CDR1 LGHDT and CDR2 YNNKEL (reference sequence). This CDR3 is CASSQEGSQYNEQFF. The DNA for the CDR3 is TGTGCCAGCAGCCAAGAAGGTAGCCAGTACAATGAGCAGTTCTTC.

This rearrangement joins TRBV5-6 to TRBJ1-2; weak D call: TRBD1 (6 bases). The CDR3 loop spans 15 amino acids. V shed 0 bases and J shed 4 bases, with 13 bases lying between them. Germline loops: CDR1 SGHDT, CDR2 YYEEEE. CDR3 loop: CASSLASTGPYGYTF. The CDR3 DNA reads as TGTGCCAGCAGCTTGGCCTCTACAGGGCCCTATGGCTACACCTTC.

V gene TRBV7-2 combines with J gene TRBJ1-6; 7 positions agree with TRBD1. The CDR3 is 15 residues long. Germline V gives CDR1 SGHTA, CDR2 FQGNSA. The V segment lost 2 bases and the J segment 8 bases; nucleotides outside the gene matches: 6. CDR3: CASSLLQGGDSPLHF. The CDR3 DNA reads as TGTGCCAGCAGCTTACTCCAGGGGGGAGATTCACCCCTCCACTTT.

For the CDR3, the DNA is TGTGCCAGCAGCTTATATGAGGGCGAGACACCCCTCCACTTT. It specifies CASSLYEGETPLHF. This chain joins TRBV7-2 and TRBJ1-6; no clear D gene. There are 14 residues in the CDR3. Germline assignment: CDR1 SGHTA and CDR2 FQGNSA. Trimming took 2 bases from V and 11 from J, leaving 13 bases between them.

This chain joins TRBV4-1 and TRBJ1-1; 9 bases are shared with TRBD1. The ends lost 4 bases at V and 1 base at J; junction bases unmatched: 4. This CDR3 spans 15 amino acids. The germline V gene has CDR1 MGHRA and CDR2 YSYEKL. CDR3 coding DNA: TGCGCCAGCAGCCTTACAGGGGGCAGGAACACTGAAGCTTTCTTT. Translated: CASSLTGGRNTEAFF.

J is TRBJ2-2 and V is TRBV28, with TRBD1 identical over 8 bases. J was trimmed by 7 bases and V by 5 bases; bases with no gene match: 15. The length of the CDR3 is 17 residues. Germline CDR1 and CDR2: MDHEN and SYDVKM. The CDR3 bases are TGTGCCAGCAGTGGACAGGGCCTTCCGGAGAGGGACGGGGAGCTGTTTTTT. This encodes CASSGQGLPERDGELFF.

The chain couples TRBV4-3 to TRBJ1-2; D gene unclear. The CDR3 runs to 15 residues. V was shortened by 0 bases and J by 0 bases, with 8 bases between the two germline ends. CDR1 and CDR2 from the germline V gene are LGHNA and YSLEER. The CDR3 DNA reads TGCGCCAGCAGCCAAGATGTTTCCGCTAACTATGGCTACACCTTC. This codes for CASSQDVSANYGYTF.

This chain connects TRBV5-6 to TRBJ2-1; 11 nucleotides line up with TRBD2. The CDR3 contains 16 residues. V lost 0 bases, J lost 4 bases, and 3 bases stayed unmatched. Looked up from germline, CDR1 is SGHDT and CDR2 is YYEEEE. The chain's CDR3 is CASSLGLAGGYNEQFF. CDR3 sequence (DNA): TGTGCCAGCAGCTTGGGTCTAGCGGGGGGTTACAATGAGCAGTTCTTC.

The genes are TRBV7-2 and TRBJ1-3, with TRBD1 identical over 7 bases. Per the germline V gene, CDR1 is SGHTA and CDR2 is FQGNSA. After removal of 3 bases from V and 3 bases from J, the junction contained 2 bases not matched to a gene. The CDR3 is 14 amino acids. CDR3 in amino acids: CASSLRQGGNTIYF. Written as DNA, the CDR3 is TGTGCCAGCAGCTTGCGACAGGGTGGAAACACCATATATTTT.